This TCR beta chain is from a study of blood T cell repertoires in COVID-19. The wider study: Both acute and convalescent COVID-19 samples were obtained from the United States, Italy and Spain. The cDNA or gDNA used as material had been derived from T cells, B-cell-depleted T cells, or PBMCs.

With 2 bases clipped from V and 7 bases from J, the junction kept 4 bases outside the gene matches. Germline loops: CDR1 LGHDT, CDR2 YNNKEL (reference sequence). The CDR3 sequence is 14 residues long. Under the authors' procedure: Nucleated cell number was recorded as an estimate derived from reference gene primer amplification. TCRdb keeps only in-frame clones here, not all; method: immunoSEQ multiplex PCR. The V and J calls and clone size are taken from that table; D and trimming were inferred from the DNA. The sample consists of under 300,000 clones, about four fifths of them appearing once. Input material: peripheral blood. The clonotype originates from a man in his thirties or forties who had recovered from COVID-19. The rearrangement uses TRBV3-1 (or the pseudogene TRBV3-2) and TRBJ1-2, with 10 bases lining up with TRBD1. For the CDR3, the DNA is TGTGCCAGCAGCCAATCTAGGGACAGGGGTGGCTACACCTTC. This gives the protein CASSQSRDRGGYTF.